The T cell receptor (beta chain) under discussion was sequenced for a study of metastatic and nonmetastatic thyroid tumors. Study-wide background: Thyroid patients, malignant and benign, had repertoires compared across blood and tumor or nodule tissue.

Ahead of thyroid surgery, no patient had received treatment of any kind. Notes on the study in general: Reportedly, malignant thyroid tumors had significantly higher TCR beta diversity than benign nodules, in blood and tumor.

This clone was found many times. Its antigen is unidentified. In the original processing: CDR3 differences across clinicopathological groups were used to build a distant-metastasis classifier for papillary thyroid cancer. TCRdb re-called the PCR reads with MiXCR. TCRdb, not the authors, supplied the V and J calls. The sample includes about 92,000 clones, under 15% of them seen just once. Sequenced: blood. The sequence derives from a female donor with papillary thyroid cancer or a benign thyroid nodule (not recorded which). Some clones in this sample may be carry-over from other donors' samples.

As DNA, the CDR3 is TGCAGTGCTAAGGTTCTGGCAGGGGCATCTGGGGCCAACGTCCTGACTTTC. This gives the protein CSAKVLAGASGANVLTF. V usage is TRBV20-1 and J usage is TRBJ2-6; tentative D call: TRBD1 (6 bases). CDR3 length: 17 residues. Between the trimmed V and J ends, which lost 4 bases and 1 base, there was a span of 17 bases. From germline, CDR1 is DFQATT and CDR2 SNEGSKA (reference sequence).